The sequence of this T cell receptor (beta chain) was determined in a study of blood T cell repertoires in COVID-19. This CDR3 comprises 16 residues. Germline V gene sequence: CDR1 SGHTA, CDR2 FQGNSA. Trimming stripped 1 base from V and 2 bases from J, with 11 bases between. Clones were read by immunoSEQ multiplex PCR, and TCRdb kept only the in-frame ones, dropping some. This sample has some 50,000 clones; more than 70% occur once, and the top ten carry 14% to 15%. This chain joins TRBV7-2 and TRBJ2-2, with D possibly TRBD2 on 6 matching bases. Source material: peripheral blood. This receptor was obtained from a human donor in a cohort sampled during active COVID-19. In DNA form, the CDR3 reads TGTGCCAGCAGCTTAGTCGGCGGGGCAAACACCGGGGAGCTGTTTTTT. Its protein is CASSLVGGANTGELFF. The full variable domain, rest sourced from reference TRBV7-2 and TRBJ2-2, is GAGVSQSPSNKVTEKGKDVELRCDPISGHTALYWYRQSLGQGLEFLIYFQGNSAPDKSGLPSDRFSAERTGGSVSTLTIQRTQQEDSAVYLCASSLVGGANTGELFFGEGSRLTVL.